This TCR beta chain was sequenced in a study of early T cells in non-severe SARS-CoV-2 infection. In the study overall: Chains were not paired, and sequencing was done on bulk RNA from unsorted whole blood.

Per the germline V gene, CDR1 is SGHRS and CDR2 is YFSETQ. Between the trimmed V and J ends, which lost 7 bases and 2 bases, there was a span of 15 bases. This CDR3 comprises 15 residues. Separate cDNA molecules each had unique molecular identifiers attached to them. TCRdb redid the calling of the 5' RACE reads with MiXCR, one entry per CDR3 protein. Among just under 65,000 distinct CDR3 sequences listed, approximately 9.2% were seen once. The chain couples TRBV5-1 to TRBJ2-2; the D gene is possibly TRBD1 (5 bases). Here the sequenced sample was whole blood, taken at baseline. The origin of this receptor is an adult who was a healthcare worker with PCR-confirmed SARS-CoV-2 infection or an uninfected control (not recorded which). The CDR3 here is CASGPGAANTGELFF. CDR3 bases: TGCGCCAGCGGGCCTGGGGCGGCCAACACCGGGGAGCTGTTTTTT.